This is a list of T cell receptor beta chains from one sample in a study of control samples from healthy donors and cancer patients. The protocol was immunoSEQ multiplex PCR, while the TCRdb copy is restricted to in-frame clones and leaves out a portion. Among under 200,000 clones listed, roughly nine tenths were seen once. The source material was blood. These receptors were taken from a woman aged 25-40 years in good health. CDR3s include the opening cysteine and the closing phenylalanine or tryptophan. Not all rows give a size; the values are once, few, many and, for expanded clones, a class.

CDR3aa: CASSNGQVNQPQHF; j_gene: TRBJ1-5; v_gene: TRBV21-1; abundance: NA
CDR3aa: CASSIRTGGTDTQYF; j_gene: TRBJ2-3; v_gene: TRBV19; abundance: NA
CDR3aa: CASSRDRSFTEAFF; j_gene: TRBJ1-1; v_gene: TRBV5-4; abundance: NA
CDR3aa: CASSWTSGSNEQFF; j_gene: TRBJ2-1; v_gene: TRBV11-1; abundance: NA
CDR3aa: CASSPPSGGRVNTEAFF; j_gene: TRBJ1-1; v_gene: TRBV18; abundance: NA
CDR3aa: CASSVGGKNTIYF; j_gene: TRBJ1-3; v_gene: TRBV9; abundance: NA
CDR3aa: CAISGTDNEKLFF; j_gene: TRBJ1-4; v_gene: TRBV10-3; abundance: NA
CDR3aa: CASSLGQGWSPLHF; j_gene: TRBJ1-6; v_gene: TRBV11-2; abundance: once
CDR3aa: CASSLGGGAKEKLFF; j_gene: TRBJ1-4; v_gene: TRBV5-1; abundance: NA
CDR3aa: CASSRNSDTEAFF; j_gene: TRBJ1-1; v_gene: TRBV7-3; abundance: NA
CDR3aa: CASSLGNEQFF; j_gene: TRBJ2-1; v_gene: TRBV27; abundance: NA
CDR3aa: CASSFGGTEAFF; j_gene: TRBJ1-1; v_gene: TRBV11-2; abundance: NA
CDR3aa: CASSLRGTAGELFF; j_gene: TRBJ2-2; v_gene: TRBV7-3; abundance: NA
CDR3aa: CASSLDRATNEKLFF; j_gene: TRBJ1-4; v_gene: TRBV7-2; abundance: few
CDR3aa: CASSLGGRGGQETQYF; j_gene: TRBJ2-5; v_gene: TRBV7-9; abundance: NA
CDR3aa: CASSPSSPSYNEQFF; j_gene: TRBJ2-1; v_gene: TRBV13; abundance: NA
CDR3aa: CASMEGEVDEQYF; j_gene: TRBJ2-7; v_gene: TRBV6-5; abundance: NA
CDR3aa: CASSLGGQVPTYEQYF; j_gene: TRBJ2-7; v_gene: TRBV7-2; abundance: NA
CDR3aa: CASSLDRAETQYF; j_gene: TRBJ2-5; v_gene: TRBV7-2; abundance: NA
CDR3aa: CATSDRTANYGYTF; j_gene: TRBJ1-2; v_gene: TRBV19; abundance: once
CDR3aa: CASSQTSGSVGTQYF; j_gene: TRBJ2-5; v_gene: TRBV11-3; abundance: NA